A single T cell receptor (beta chain) is shown here with its context. The antigen remains undetermined. The data derive from a study of T cells after yellow fever vaccination. Study results and caveats: Most primary-vaccination clones reappeared after the booster (approximately 97% CD4, more than 70% CD8).

5'RACE template switching produced TCR cDNA carrying a universal primer site and UMIs. Via MiXCR, TCRdb re-called the 5' RACE reads, giving one row per CDR3 protein. This table holds more than 350,000 distinct CDR3 sequences, 11% found once. V was clipped by 6 bases and J by 6 bases, with 11 bases between them. Germline CDR1 reads MNHEY; CDR2 reads SMNVEV (reference sequence). The CDR3 runs to 13 residues. This material consisted of PBMCs, taken on the day of the first yellow fever vaccination. The genes are TRBV27 and TRBJ2-2; D is ambiguous. The sequence was obtained from a man in his late teens or twenties who received the YFV17D yellow fever vaccine. The DNA of the CDR3 is TGTGCCAGCAGCTCTTCTAGGGCCGGGGAGCTGTTTTTT. It encodes CASSSSRAGELFF.